This paragraph reports one T cell receptor beta chain. Its antigen is unknown. The data stem from a study of cytomegalovirus exposure and HLA in healthy donors. Study-level points and caveats: Immune exposure was documented only through CMV serostatus. Most TCR sequences were rare, but some public TCRs occurred in many donors. The classifier reportedly diagnosed cytomegalovirus status with high specificity and sensitivity.

This PCR relied on a set of 60 Vbeta primers and 13 Jbeta primers. The table came from immunoSEQ multiplex PCR; TCRdb's copy has only in-frame clones and leaves some out. The sample has about 130,000 clones; around 81% are singletons. Sequenced sample: PBMCs. This receptor was obtained from a man between 18 and 35 years old in good health and CMV-seronegative.

This CDR3 is CASSPQDRGGYTF. The CDR3 region has the DNA TGTGCCAGCAGCCCCCAGGATCGTGGTGGCTACACCTTC. This sequence joins TRBV6-1 and TRBJ1-2; no clear D. Germline V gene data show CDR1 as MNHNS and CDR2 as SASEGT. There are 13 residues in the CDR3. Between the trimmed V and J ends, which lost 6 bases and 7 bases, there was a span of 15 bases.